This TCR beta chain was found in a study of blood T cells in healthy people across ages. At least 6.5 million PBMCs were isolated per sample. Germline assignment: CDR1 SGHTA and CDR2 FQGNSA. CDR3 length: 14 residues. Trimming stripped 3 bases from V and 4 bases from J, with 11 bases between. A second PCR of 7 to 11 cycles used a sample-barcoded 5' primer and a J-beta primer mix. One entry per CDR3 protein, called by TCRdb with MiXCR from the 5' RACE reads. In the table there are about 570,000 distinct CDR3 sequences, roughly 29% of which are singletons. The source material was blood. The chain recombines TRBV7-2 with TRBJ2-3, with a weak D call TRBD2 (5 bases). This sequence originates from a woman in her 70s in good health. This CDR3 reads CASSFSTSADTQYF. The CDR3 bases are TGTGCCAGCAGCTTTTCCACTAGTGCAGATACGCAGTATTTT. Supplemented by reference TRBV7-2 and TRBJ2-3, the full variable domain reads GAGVSQSPSNKVTEKGKDVELRCDPISGHTALYWYRQSLGQGLEFLIYFQGNSAPDKSGLPSDRFSAERTGGSVSTLTIQRTQQEDSAVYLCASSFSTSADTQYFGPGTRLTVL.